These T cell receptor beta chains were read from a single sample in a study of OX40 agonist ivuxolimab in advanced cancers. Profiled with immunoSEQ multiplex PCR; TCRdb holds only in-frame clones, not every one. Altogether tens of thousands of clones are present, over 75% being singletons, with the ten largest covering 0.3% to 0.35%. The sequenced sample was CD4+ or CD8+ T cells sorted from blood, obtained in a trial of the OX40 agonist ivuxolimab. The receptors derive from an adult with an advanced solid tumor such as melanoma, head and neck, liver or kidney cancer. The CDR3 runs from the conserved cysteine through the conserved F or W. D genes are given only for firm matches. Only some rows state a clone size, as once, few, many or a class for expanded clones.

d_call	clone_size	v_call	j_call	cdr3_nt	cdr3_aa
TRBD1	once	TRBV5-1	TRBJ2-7	TGCGCCAGCACCTCCGGGACAGGGGACGAGCAGTACTTC	CASTSGTGDEQYF
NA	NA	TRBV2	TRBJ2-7	TGTGCCAGCAGTGAAAGGTACGAGCAGTACTTC	CASSERYEQYF
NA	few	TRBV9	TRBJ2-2	TGTGCCAGCAGCGTAGTCTTAGGCGGGGAGCTGTTTTTT	CASSVVLGGELFF
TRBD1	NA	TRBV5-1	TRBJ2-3	TGCGCCAGCAGCACGGACAGGGGAGAGGATACGCAGTATTTT	CASSTDRGEDTQYF
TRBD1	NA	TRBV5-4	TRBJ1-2	TGTGCCAGCAGCCCACCCGGGACAGGGGGTCAGTATGGCTACACCTTC	CASSPPGTGGQYGYTF
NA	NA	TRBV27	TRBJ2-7	TGTGCCAGCAGTTTGGGTGAGGGTCCAGAATACGAGCAGTACTTC	CASSLGEGPEYEQYF
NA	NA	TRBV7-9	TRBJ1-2	TGTGCCAGCAGCCTACCTTCTTTAGGAGTCGGAGGCGGCTACACCTTC	CASSLPSLGVGGGYTF
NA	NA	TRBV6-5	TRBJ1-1	TGTGCCAGCAGTTGGGCGTCAGAAGCTTTCTTT	CASSWASEAFF
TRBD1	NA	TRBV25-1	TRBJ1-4	TGTGCCAGCAGTGAGGGGTCTTCCGGGACAGGGGGTGAAAAACTGTTTTTT	CASSEGSSGTGGEKLFF
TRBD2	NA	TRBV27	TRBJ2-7	TGTGCCAGCAGGCGTGCAACTAGCGCACTCACCTACGAGCAGTACTTC	CASRRATSALTYEQYF
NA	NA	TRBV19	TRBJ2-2	TGTGCCAGTAGTATCCAAGGACAGACTCCCGGGGAGCTGTTTTTT	CASSIQGQTPGELFF
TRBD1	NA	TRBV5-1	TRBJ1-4	TGCGCCAGCAGCTCCAGGGGGAATGAAAAACTGTTTTTT	CASSSRGNEKLFF
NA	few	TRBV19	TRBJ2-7	TGTGCCAGTAGTCCAAGGACTGTGTACGAGCAGTACTTC	CASSPRTVYEQYF
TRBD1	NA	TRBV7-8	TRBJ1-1	TGTGCCAGCAACCCTATCGCGCCCGGGACAGGGGGCATTGAAGCTTTCTTT	CASNPIAPGTGGIEAFF
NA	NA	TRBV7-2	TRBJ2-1	TGTGCCAGCAGCTTATTCATCGCATCTAACAATGAGCAGTTCTTC	CASSLFIASNNEQFF
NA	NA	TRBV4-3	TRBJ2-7	TGCGCCAGCAGCCAAGATCGGGACAACTCCTACGAGCAGTACTTC	CASSQDRDNSYEQYF